This T cell receptor (beta chain) stems from a study of beta chain features in type 1 diabetes. This clone is a singleton in its sample. Every bit of the isolated RNA underwent reverse transcription, so sequencing read expressed TCRB transcripts. TCRdb's copy holds only in-frame clones and misses some; the assay was immunoSEQ multiplex PCR. Among some 220,000 clones, 9.5% to 13% were seen once, and the ten largest hold 1% to 1.5%. This CDR3 contains 12 residues. V dropped 4 bases and J dropped 9 bases, with 13 bases sitting between them. Germline V lookup: CDR1 GTSNPN, CDR2 SVGIG (reference sequence).

The sequenced sample consisted of central memory CD4+ T cells from blood. This clonotype was sampled from a man younger than 35 in good health. This chain uses TRBV30 with TRBJ2-1; the D is unclear. The CDR3 region is CAWNQMSVEQFF. The CDR3 region has the DNA TGTGCCTGGAACCAAATGTCAGTTGAGCAGTTCTTC.